Sequencing of this T cell receptor beta chain was carried out in a study of T cell changes during pregnancy in multiple sclerosis. This CDR3 is 13 amino acids long. Germline-derived CDR1 and CDR2 are SQVTM and ANQGSEA. Trimming at V came to 5 bases and at J to 9 bases, leaving 5 bases not matched to a gene. This clone was seen a few times. Assay: immunoSEQ multiplex PCR; the TCRdb copy retains only in-frame clones and omits some. The sample includes around 120,000 clones, roughly 92% of them seen just once. The source of this sequence is a female donor with multiple sclerosis, enrolled in a pregnancy study. The rearrangement links TRBV29-1 to TRBJ1-6; the match to TRBD1 covers 9 bases. Specimen: peripheral blood, collected after pregnancy. CDR3 amino acids: CSVRDRESSPLHF. The CDR3 nucleotides read TGCAGCGTTAGGGACAGGGAATCTTCACCCCTCCACTTT.